This T cell receptor (beta chain) emerged from a study of long-term antiretroviral therapy in people with HIV. At survey level, the immunoSEQ assay was run in its v3.0 version. Generated by immunoSEQ multiplex PCR, the TCRdb table keeps only in-frame clones and is missing some. The sample records tens of thousands of clones, around 85% being singletons. Sequencing was performed on unsorted PBMCs, taken about 3.5 years after starting antiretroviral therapy. This clonotype originated in a young man with HIV.

This CDR3 reads CASSQEAGGTNSPLHF. The CDR3 DNA is TGCGCCAGCAGCCAGGAGGCGGGAGGGACCAATTCACCCCTCCACTTT. This sequence joins TRBV4-1 and TRBJ1-6; a weak D match, TRBD1 (5 bases). Per germline, CDR1 MGHRA and CDR2 YSYEKL. CDR3 length: 16 residues. The ends were cut back, 3 bases at V and 7 bases at J, with 16 bases in the middle.